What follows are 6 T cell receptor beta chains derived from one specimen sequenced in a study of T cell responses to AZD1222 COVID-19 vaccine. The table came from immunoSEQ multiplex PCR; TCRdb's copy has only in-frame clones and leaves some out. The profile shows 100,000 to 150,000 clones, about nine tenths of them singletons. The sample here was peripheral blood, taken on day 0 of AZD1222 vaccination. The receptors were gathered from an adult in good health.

This CDR3 is CASSLSFYEQYF. The CDR3 DNA is TGTGCCAGCAGCTTAAGCTTCTACGAGCAGTACTTC. The chain joins TRBV11-2 to TRBJ2-7; no clear D gene. V was cut by 2 bases and J by 3 bases, with 5 bases left in between. Germline CDR1 and CDR2: SGHAT and FQNNGV. The CDR3 runs to 12 residues. The variable domain in full, with the rest retrieved from reference TRBV11-2 and TRBJ2-7, is EAGVAQSPRYKIIEKRQSVAFWCNPISGHATLYWYQQILGQGPKLLIQFQNNGVVDDSQLPKDRFSAERLKGVDSTLKIQPAKLEDSAVYLCASSLSFYEQYFGPGTRLTVT.

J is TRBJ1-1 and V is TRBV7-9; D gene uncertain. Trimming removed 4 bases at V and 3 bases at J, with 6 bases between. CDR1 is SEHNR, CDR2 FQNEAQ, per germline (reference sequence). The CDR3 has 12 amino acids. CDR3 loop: CASSYTDTEAFF. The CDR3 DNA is TGTGCCAGCAGCTACACGGACACTGAAGCTTTCTTT.

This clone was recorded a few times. The CDR3 nucleotides read TGTGCCACCCGACAGGGGCTCTATGGCTACACCTTC. Translation: CATRQGLYGYTF. V and J are TRBV6-5 and TRBJ1-2; 8 nucleotides agree with TRBD1. Germline lookup yields CDR1 MNHEY and CDR2 SVGAGI. Unmatched junction bases numbered 5, after V lost 10 bases and J lost 4 bases. The CDR3 runs to 12 residues.

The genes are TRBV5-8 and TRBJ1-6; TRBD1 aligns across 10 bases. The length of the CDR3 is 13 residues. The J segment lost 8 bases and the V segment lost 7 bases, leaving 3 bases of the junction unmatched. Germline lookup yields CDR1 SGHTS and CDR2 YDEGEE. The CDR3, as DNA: TGTGCCAGCGGAGGACAGGGGGATTCACCCCTCCACTTT. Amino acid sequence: CASGGQGDSPLHF. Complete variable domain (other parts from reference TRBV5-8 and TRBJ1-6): EAGVTQSPTHLIKTRGQQATLRCSPISGHTSVYWYQQALGLGLQFLLWYDEGEERNRGNFPPRFSGRQFPNYSSELNVNALELEDSALYLCASGGQGDSPLHFGNGTRLTVT.

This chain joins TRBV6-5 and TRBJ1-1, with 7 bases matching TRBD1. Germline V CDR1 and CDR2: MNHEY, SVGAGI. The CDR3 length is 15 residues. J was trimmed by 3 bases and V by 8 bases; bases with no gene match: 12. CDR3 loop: CASLLRQGLYTEAFF. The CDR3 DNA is TGTGCCAGCTTACTAAGACAGGGCTTGTACACTGAAGCTTTCTTT.

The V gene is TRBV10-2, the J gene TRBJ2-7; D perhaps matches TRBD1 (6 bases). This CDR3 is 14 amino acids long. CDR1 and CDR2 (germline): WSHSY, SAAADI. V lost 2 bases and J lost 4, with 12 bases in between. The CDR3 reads CASSETWTVYEQYF. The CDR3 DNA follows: TGCGCCAGCAGTGAGACCTGGACAGTATACGAGCAGTACTTC.